This paragraph reports one T cell receptor (beta chain). No antigen is known for it. It is likely a read error, because the conserved phenylalanine at the end of the CDR3 is missing. The germline V gene supplies CDR1 SGHRS and CDR2 YFSETQ. The CDR3 is 14 amino acids long, termini counted. Only the CDR3 portion is preserved as DNA: 42 bases, with reading frame beginning at the first base. V sheds 1 base and J sheds 1 base, leaving 7 bases between their ends. This entry is derived from a study of cytomegalovirus exposure and HLA in healthy donors (dated by TCRdb to 2015 to 2018). Study-level background: An earlier analysis of 550 to 700 of the donors reported approximately 270 Gb of sequence data and about 100 million unique TCR beta sequences from 150 million to 200 million T cells. An early release covering about 600 HLA-typed donors comprised about 300 gigabases of sequencing data and about 90 million unique TCR sequences. Of the approximately 400 genotyped donors, approximately 80% were placed in the genetic ancestry cluster associated with self-reported Caucasian donors. The aim of the study was to test whether cataloging public T cell receptors could identify signatures of past pathogen exposure. The T cell repertoires of 700 or so subjects were profiled by immunosequencing and related to cytomegalovirus serostatus. Along with the roughly 670-subject first cohort, a separate validation cohort of over a hundred different subjects was used. To predict cytomegalovirus infection status, the study combined high-throughput TCR immunosequencing, statistical association of individual TCRs with disease status, and machine learning. A later analysis re-examined previously published TCR beta repertoires from roughly 650 donors and added high-resolution HLA genotyping to investigate patterns of TCR occurrence. The later analysis used no new phenotypic data to find candidate immune exposures, relying instead on TCR beta sequences and their occurrence across donors. An earlier analysis of several hundred of the donors applied high-throughput TCR beta sequencing to assess whether each TCR beta V gene segment acted as functional or pseudogenic. Donor age, sex, ethnicity and CMV serostatus were compiled together with the repertoire data. Genome-wide SNP genotypes for about three fifths of the roughly 670 donors were used in a later genetic analysis, which treated that subset as a discovery cohort. All discovery cohort repertoires had been generated on a single sequencing platform. HLA typing included class I and class II loci at four-digit resolution. Typing coverage differed by locus: A, B, C, DRB1 and DQB1 were typed in roughly 620-630 donors, DQA1 in about 560, DPA1 in 600 to 610, and DPB1 in just under 490. Several DR-DQ haplotypes were treated as single units for association and clustering because of strong linkage in the cohort. Among almost 400 genotyped donors of the cohort, an average of around 240,000 unique TCR beta nucleotide sequences were sequenced per donor, approximately 20% of them non-productive.

Library generation was performed with the immunoSEQ multiplex PCR assay. For the multiplex PCR, a mixture combining 60 forward primers for TCR Vbeta segments and 13 reverse primers for TCR Jbeta segments was used. The CDR3 region of rearranged TCR beta genes was amplified from genomic DNA with a multiplex PCR assay. Amplified TCR beta libraries were sequenced as 87-base-pair reads on the Illumina HiSeq System. Processing in the source paper ran as follows. Across the 500 to 850 repertoires, a later analysis counted some 80 million unique TCR beta chains, about 10 million of which were shared by at least two donors. A nearest-neighbor algorithm error-corrected the raw reads and collapsed the reads into unique sequences, merging closely related sequences to remove PCR and sequencing errors. Alignment of CDR3 sequences to IMGT reference sequences was used to assign V, D and J gene segments. For a sequence to be retained, at least a six-nucleotide match to both a V gene segment and a J gene segment was required. Rearrangements were called productive when the CDR3 lacked stop codons and stayed in frame with V and J; all others were non-productive. CDR3 was defined by IMGT convention, running from the second conserved V-encoded cysteine to the conserved J-encoded phenylalanine. Sequences without an unambiguous match to a single V gene segment were excluded from the earlier analysis of about 600 of the donors. In an earlier analysis of around 600 of the donors, V segments were called functional above 56.7% productive rearrangements and were called segregating when the between-donor standard deviation exceeded 5%. To diagnose cytomegalovirus status from the catalog of TCR beta chain sequences, a statistical classification framework was built. In a later analysis, TCR nucleotide sequences were compared against IMGT/GENE-DB human TR gene sequences so that V and J genes could be assigned. Using the TCRdist pipeline, a later analysis assigned CDR3 sequences along with most-parsimonious VDJ recombination scenarios. A later analysis defined each TCR beta chain by its CDR3 amino acid sequence plus V-gene family, and excluded reads lacking a unique V-gene family. In a later analysis, 450 to 600 highly shared, low-generation-probability nucleotide sequences were removed to address suspected cross-contamination and a sequencing artifact. In a later analysis, a clonal expansion index for each public chain was calculated from normalized within-repertoire ranks of inferred template counts. A later analysis computed generation probabilities with a VDJ recombination model fitted to out-of-frame rearrangements, and checked the results against IGoR. A later analysis scored TCR-TCR, TCR-HLA and TCR-CMV co-occurrence with hypergeometric tests, applying a repertoire-size bias correction to TCR pairs. To estimate false discovery rates, a later analysis permuted the HLA or CMV assignments 20 times. In a later analysis, co-occurring TCRs were grouped using DBSCAN, and TCRdist sequence similarity was added for clustering within HLA-allele-positive subsets. Repertoires with fewer than 30,000 or more than 120,000 public chains were left out of co-occurrence clustering, as were five repertoires with anomalous nucleotide sharing. The table comes from immuneACCESS by way of TCRdb, which keeps in-frame sequences with V and J called. Part of the clones is missing from these tables; in studies checked, under half for an unresolved V gene and the rest for unknown reasons. Clone size and V and J calls were adopted from that table, with D and trimming inferred from the DNA. This sample gives around 170,000 clones in total; about 82% of them show up just once. 1.5% to 2% of the sample goes to the ten largest clones.

In total, 630 or so healthy bone marrow donors made up the cohort. At the time of sampling, all cohort members were nominally healthy, though unrecorded immune exposures were likely present. The donor was CMV seronegative and was included in the group of under 450 seronegative cohort members. A peripheral blood sample was provided by each donor, and peripheral blood mononuclear cells were used for TCR beta sequencing. The Qiagen DNeasy Blood Extraction Kit was used to extract genomic DNA from the blood cell samples. The research as a whole found: In a later analysis, several top co-occurrence clusters were reported to appear linked to parvovirus B19, influenza, CMV and Epstein-Barr virus. A later analysis found that most CMV-associated TCR beta chains appeared HLA-restricted, with HLA associations seemingly driven largely by CMV exposure. The cohort was sequenced for TCR beta chains only, and without alpha or paired-chain data the features that could be detected were limited. In vitro tests confirmed that a few of the cytomegalovirus-associated TCR beta chains recognize cytomegalovirus antigens. In a later genetic analysis, fewer N-insertions in productive TCRs were reported among donors in an Asian-associated ancestry cluster than the approximately 670-donor mean. Because counts were too low, seventeen rarely observed V segments, including chromosome 9 orphons, were left out of the earlier analysis of over 550 of the donors. An association between a missense DCLRE1C variant and V-gene and J-gene trimming of TCR beta chains was found in a later genetic analysis and replicated in an independent cohort. In a later analysis, HLA-associated TCR beta chains showed more clonal expansion and lower generation probabilities than non-associated chains that were equally common. Correlated functional status among segregating V segments might reflect linkage disequilibrium, but an unknown experimental factor could not be ruled out. A cluster of highly shared sequence variants was judged likely to represent a technical artifact of the sequencing pipeline. In a later analysis, the rate of TCR association differed among HLA loci, with DRB1 alleles having the most associated TCRs and HLA-C alleles having the fewest. For the cohort, immune exposure information was limited to CMV serostatus. Roughly uniform sequencing depth across donors was assumed in presence/absence analyses, although this assumption may not hold. Most TCR sequences were seen in very few donors, while some public TCRs were found in many individuals. Because some donors lacked HLA typing at each locus, the association tests relied only on the typed subset. According to the authors, the approach could potentially be generalized to other disease states and immunological phenotypes. Cytomegalovirus status was reported to be diagnosed by the classifier with high specificity and sensitivity in both the original and validation cohorts. The study gave a list of 150 to 200 TCR beta chains associated with cytomegalovirus. A further reported finding was that TCR beta sequences accurately predicted the HLA-A and HLA-B alleles for most subjects in the first cohort. An earlier analysis of approximately 570 of the donors showed that most TCR beta V segments appeared in productive rearrangements either about 87% or about 30% of the time, which broadly matched IMGT annotations. When HLA alleles, especially DR and DQ, strongly co-occurred, TCR associations were difficult to assign to individual alleles. Some IMGT-functional V segments, including TRBV6-2 and TRBV6-3, could not be told apart with the 87-base-pair reads, so those segments were excluded. Specific HLA alleles were associated with roughly 16,000 TCR beta sequences at a false discovery rate of 0.05 in a later analysis.

The rearrangement combines TRBV5-1 with TRBJ2-3, and possibly TRBD2, on 6 matching bases. Sequencing was performed on PBMCs. The sequence came from a woman aged 25 to 39 in good health and CMV-seronegative. The CDR3 protein is CASSLQRGTDTQYV. The DNA sequence reads TGCGCCAGCAGCTTGCAGCGGGGCACAGATACGCAGTATGTT.